This T cell receptor (beta chain) was found in a study of T cells after yellow fever vaccination. Study-level information: Those fractions that held only low numbers of cells were prepared using the SMART-Seq v4 Ultra Low Input RNA kit.

The CDR3 contains 10 residues. CDR1 SQVTM and CDR2 ANQGSEA come from the germline V gene. Trimming took off 7 bases at V and 8 bases at J, with 11 bases between the two ends. It was through 5'RACE template switching that TCR cDNA was made, with a universal primer site and UMIs added. TCRdb reprocessed the 5' RACE reads with MiXCR, giving one entry per CDR3 protein. The sample has some 300,000 distinct CDR3 sequences, approximately 12% seen once. As concerns this clonotype: The antigen remains unidentified.

Study-wide results and limits: After the booster, around 95% of CD4 and around nine tenths of CD8 primary-response clones were re-detected. Any FACS-sorted repertoire could hold abundant clonotypes that contaminate it from the bulk population.

The receptor was isolated from a man between 18 and 29 years old who received the YFV17D yellow fever vaccine. This chain links TRBV29-1 with TRBJ1-2; a possible D gene is TRBD1 (5 bases). The input for sequencing was CD4+ T cells sorted from PBMCs, taken 45 days after the yellow fever booster vaccination. CDR3 DNA sequence: TGCAGCGGGGTACAGGACGGCTACACCTTC. Its protein product is CSGVQDGYTF.